This entry is about one T cell receptor (beta chain). What it binds is not known. This entry is derived from a study of CD8 T cells in Susac syndrome. Study-wide points: A relatively small number of individuals underwent TCR sequencing and HLA analysis. CD4+ repertoires of Susac syndrome patients lacked detectable clonal expansion.

RNA, at about 0.45 to 1 ug, was reverse transcribed with random hexamers. The TCR beta CDR3 was amplified by immunoSEQ multiplex PCR across 54 Vbeta, 13 Jbeta. MiXCR, applied by TCRdb to the immunoSEQ multiplex PCR reads, yields one record per CDR3 protein. Of under 200,000 distinct CDR3 sequences detected, roughly 94% appear once; the ten largest clones hold 0.095% to 0.13%. Germline V gene lookup returns CDR1 SGDLS and CDR2 YYNGEE. V dropped 0 bases and J dropped 2 bases, with 13 bases sitting between them. The CDR3 is 16 amino acids. Isolation of CD8+ and CD4+ T cells was performed negatively, whereas enrichment of TEMRA cells was done by FACS.

This chain links TRBV9 with TRBJ2-3, with D uncertain. What was sequenced was CD4+ T cells from PBMCs. The TCR originated in a human donor with Susac syndrome. CDR3 sequence reads: CASSVASGPPTDTQYF. The CDR3 DNA reads TGTGCCAGCAGCGTAGCTTCGGGTCCCCCCACAGATACGCAGTATTTT.